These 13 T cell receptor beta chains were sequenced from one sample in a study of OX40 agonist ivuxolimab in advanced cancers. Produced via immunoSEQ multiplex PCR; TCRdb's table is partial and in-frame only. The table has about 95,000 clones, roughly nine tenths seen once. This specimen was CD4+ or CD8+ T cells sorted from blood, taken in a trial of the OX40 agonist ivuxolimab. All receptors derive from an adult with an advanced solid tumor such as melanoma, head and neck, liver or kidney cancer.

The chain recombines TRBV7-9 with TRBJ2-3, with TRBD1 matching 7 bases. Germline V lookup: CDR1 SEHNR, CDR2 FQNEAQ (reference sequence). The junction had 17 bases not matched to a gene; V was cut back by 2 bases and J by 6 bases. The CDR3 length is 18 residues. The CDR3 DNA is TGTGCCAGCAGCTTAACGGGAATACGTCCGGGGACAGACGATACGCAGTATTTT. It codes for CASSLTGIRPGTDDTQYF. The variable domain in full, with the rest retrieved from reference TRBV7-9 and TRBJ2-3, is DTGVSQNPRHKITKRGQNVTFRCDPISEHNRLYWYRQTLGQGPEFLTYFQNEAQLEKSRLLSDRFSAERPKGSFSTLEIQRTEQGDSAMYLCASSLTGIRPGTDDTQYFGPGTRLTVL.

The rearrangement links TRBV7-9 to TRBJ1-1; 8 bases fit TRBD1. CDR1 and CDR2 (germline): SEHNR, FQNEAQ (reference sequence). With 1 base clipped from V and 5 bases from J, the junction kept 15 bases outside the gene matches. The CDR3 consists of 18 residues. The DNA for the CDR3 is TGTGCCAGCAGCTTAGGCCCCAGGGGGCGAAAAGGAGAAACTGAAGCTTTCTTT. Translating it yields CASSLGPRGRKGETEAFF.

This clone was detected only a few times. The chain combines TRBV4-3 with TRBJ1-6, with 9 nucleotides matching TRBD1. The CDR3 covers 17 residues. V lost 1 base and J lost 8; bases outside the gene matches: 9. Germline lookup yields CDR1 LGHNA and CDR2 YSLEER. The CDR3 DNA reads TGCGCCAGCAGCCAAGGATTTGGAACAGGGGGCTATTCACCCCTCCACTTT. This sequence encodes CASSQGFGTGGYSPLHF.

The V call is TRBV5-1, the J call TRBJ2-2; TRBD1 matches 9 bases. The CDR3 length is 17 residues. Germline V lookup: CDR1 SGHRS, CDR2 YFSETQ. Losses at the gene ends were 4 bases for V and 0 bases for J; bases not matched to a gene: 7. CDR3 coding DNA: TGCGCCAGCAGCGCCATGACAGGGGGGACGAACACCGGGGAGCTGTTTTTT. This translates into CASSAMTGGTNTGELFF. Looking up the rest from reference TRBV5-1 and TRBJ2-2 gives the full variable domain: KAGVTQTPRYLIKTRGQQVTLSCSPISGHRSVSWYQQTPGQGLQFLFEYFSETQRNKGNFPGRFSGRQFSNSRSEMNVSTLELGDSALYLCASSAMTGGTNTGELFFGEGSRLTVL.

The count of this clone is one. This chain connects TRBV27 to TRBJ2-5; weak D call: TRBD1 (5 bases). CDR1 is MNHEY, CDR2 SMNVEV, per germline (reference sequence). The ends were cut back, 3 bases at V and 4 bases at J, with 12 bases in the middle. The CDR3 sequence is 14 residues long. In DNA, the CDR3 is TGTGCCAGCAGTTTTTCCCGACAGTCAGAGACCCAGTACTTC. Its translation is CASSFSRQSETQYF.

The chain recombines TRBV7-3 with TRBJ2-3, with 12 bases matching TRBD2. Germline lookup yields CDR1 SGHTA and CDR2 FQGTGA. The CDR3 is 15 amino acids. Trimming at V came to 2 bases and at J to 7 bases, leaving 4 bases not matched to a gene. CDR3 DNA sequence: TGTGCCAGCAGCTTACTAGCGGGGGGGATAAATACGCAGTATTTT. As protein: CASSLLAGGINTQYF.

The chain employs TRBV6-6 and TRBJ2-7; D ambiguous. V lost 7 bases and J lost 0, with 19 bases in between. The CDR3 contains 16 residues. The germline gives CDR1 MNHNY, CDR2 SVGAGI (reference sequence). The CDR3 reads CASTIDTARLSYEQYF. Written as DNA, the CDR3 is TGTGCCAGCACCATTGACACAGCAAGACTCTCCTACGAGCAGTACTTC.

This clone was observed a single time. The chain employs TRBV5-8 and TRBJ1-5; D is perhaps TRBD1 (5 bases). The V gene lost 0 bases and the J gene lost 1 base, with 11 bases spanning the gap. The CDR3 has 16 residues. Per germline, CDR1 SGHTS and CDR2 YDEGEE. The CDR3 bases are TGTGCCAGCAGCTTGGGGGGGGGTTTGAGCAATCAGCCCCAGCATTTT. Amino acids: CASSLGGGLSNQPQHF.

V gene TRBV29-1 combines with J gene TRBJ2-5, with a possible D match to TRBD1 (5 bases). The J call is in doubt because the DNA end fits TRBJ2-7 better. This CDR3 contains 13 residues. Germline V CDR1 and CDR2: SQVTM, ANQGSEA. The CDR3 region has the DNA TGCAGCGCTAATCAGGGTCCTATCTACGAGCAGTACTTC. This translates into CSANQGPIYEQYF.

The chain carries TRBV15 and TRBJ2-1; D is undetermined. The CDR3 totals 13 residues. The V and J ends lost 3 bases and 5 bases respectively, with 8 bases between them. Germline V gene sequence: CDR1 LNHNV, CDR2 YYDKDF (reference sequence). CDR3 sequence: CATSSFRNNEQFF. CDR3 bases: TGTGCCACCAGCAGTTTCAGGAACAATGAGCAGTTCTTC.

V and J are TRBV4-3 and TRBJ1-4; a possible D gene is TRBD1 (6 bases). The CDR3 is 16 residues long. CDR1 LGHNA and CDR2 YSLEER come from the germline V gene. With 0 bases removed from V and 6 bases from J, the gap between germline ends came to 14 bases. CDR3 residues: CASSQDRTAIYEKLFF. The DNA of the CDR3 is TGCGCCAGCAGCCAAGATAGGACAGCGATATATGAAAAACTGTTTTTT.

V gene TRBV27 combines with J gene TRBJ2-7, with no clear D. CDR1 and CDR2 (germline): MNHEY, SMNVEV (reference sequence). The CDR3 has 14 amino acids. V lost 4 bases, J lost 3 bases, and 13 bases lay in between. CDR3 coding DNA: TGTGCCAGCAGTTATAAAGACACCAACTACGAGCAGTACTTC. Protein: CASSYKDTNYEQYF.

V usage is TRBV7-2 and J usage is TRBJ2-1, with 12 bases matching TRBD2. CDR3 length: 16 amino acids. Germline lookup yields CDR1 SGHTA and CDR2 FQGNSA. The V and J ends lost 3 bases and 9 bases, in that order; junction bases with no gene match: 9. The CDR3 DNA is TGTGCCAGCAGCTTCGGGACTAGCGGGCCACGTAGTGAGCAGTTCTTC. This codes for CASSFGTSGPRSEQFF.